This T cell receptor beta chain is from a study of a mutant IDH1 vaccine in newly diagnosed glioma. Whole-study findings and limits: Apparently, pseudoprogression bore no relation to changes among the top peripheral T cell clonotypes. The study observed vaccine-induced immune responses in more than 80% of patients.

The protocol was immunoSEQ multiplex PCR, while the TCRdb copy is restricted to in-frame clones and leaves out a portion. This sample has around 30,000 clones; 45% to 70% occur once, and the top ten carry more than 9.5%. The CDR3 is made up of 14 amino acids. Germline assignment: CDR1 MNHEY and CDR2 SMNVEV (reference sequence). Germline trimming cut 6 bases from V and 5 bases from J; bases unmatched to any gene: 5. Time point denoted: week 5, during vaccination. Doses of 300 ug of mutant IDH1 20-mer peptide were given with topical imiquimod. The donor cohort comprised cases of new WHO grade 3 or 4 IDH1-mutant, ATRX-lost astrocytoma. Regarding this clone: Its antigen is undetermined.

The J gene is TRBJ1-5, the V gene TRBV27; the match to TRBD1 covers 9 bases. The sequencing used PBMCs, collected from a glioma patient whose treatment included an IDH1 peptide vaccine. The TCR was taken from a woman aged 18 to 35 with glioma. The CDR3 region is CASSPGTGHQPQHF. CDR3 DNA: TGTGCCAGCAGCCCCGGGACAGGGCATCAGCCCCAGCATTTT.